These T cell receptor beta chains were read from a single sample in a study of TIL therapy for anti-PD-1-resistant metastatic lung cancer. Data came from immunoSEQ multiplex PCR; TCRdb stores just in-frame clones and leaves some out. The table records roughly 54,000 clones, around nine tenths of them present only once. This specimen consisted of blood, obtained at baseline. The origin of the receptors is a person aged 25-80 years with non-small cell lung cancer. Both conserved end residues are part of each CDR3. Fields, in order: V gene, clone size, J gene, D gene, CDR3 DNA, CDR3 protein. The D gene is left open where the match is weak. Only part of the rows carry a size: once, few, many, or a class if the clone is expanded.

TRBV5-1,NA,TRBJ2-5,TRBD1,TGCGCCAGCAGCCGGCGGCCCCGGACAGGGGTCTTGTACCAAGAGACCCAGTACTTC,CASSRRPRTGVLYQETQYF
TRBV19,NA,TRBJ1-2,TRBD1,TGTGCCAGTAGTACGGACAGGGGGCAACATGGCTACACCTTC,CASSTDRGQHGYTF
TRBV7-3,NA,TRBJ2-3,TRBD2,TGTGCCAGCAGCTTACTAGCGGGAAGGGATACGCAGTATTTT,CASSLLAGRDTQYF
TRBV9,NA,TRBJ1-4,TRBD1,TGTGCCAGCAGCACAGAGACAGGGGTGGGGGAAAAACTGTTTTTT,CASSTETGVGEKLFF
TRBV7-2,NA,TRBJ2-5,NA,TGTGCCAGCAGCTCTTACAGGGCACAAGAGACCCAGTACTTC,CASSSYRAQETQYF
TRBV6-5,once,TRBJ2-7,NA,TGTGCCAGCAGTTACTCGCCGGCCAGGGTCCACGAGCAGTACTTC,CASSYSPARVHEQYF
TRBV7-7,NA,TRBJ1-1,NA,TGTGCCAGCAGCTCACAGGAGAACACTGAAGCTTTCTTT,CASSSQENTEAFF
TRBV25-1,few,TRBJ2-7,NA,TGTGCCAGCAGTGACCCGACTAGGGACGAGCAGTACTTC,CASSDPTRDEQYF
TRBV28,NA,TRBJ1-5,NA,TGTGCCAGCAGTTCAAATCCAGGGGCCCAGCCCCAGCATTTT,CASSSNPGAQPQHF
TRBV5-1,NA,TRBJ2-3,NA,TGCGCCAGCAGCTTGCCCGGAACCAACACAGATACGCAGTATTTT,CASSLPGTNTDTQYF
TRBV29-1,NA,TRBJ2-7,NA,TGCAGCGTTGAAGATGACGAGGGATTTAGCTACGAGCAGTACTTC,CSVEDDEGFSYEQYF
TRBV29-1,NA,TRBJ2-3,NA,TGCAGCGTTGTTGTGAGCACAGATACGCAGTATTTT,CSVVVSTDTQYF
TRBV6-6,NA,TRBJ1-2,TRBD1,TGTGCCAGCAGTTACTCGGGACAGGGGGCAGATGGCTACACCTTC,CASSYSGQGADGYTF
TRBV27,NA,TRBJ2-1,NA,TGTGCCAGCAGTCGAAAGAATAACAATGAGCAGTTCTTC,CASSRKNNNEQFF
TRBV19,NA,TRBJ2-1,NA,TGTGCCAGTAGAGACCGCGCGGAGGCCCGATACAATGAGCAGTTCTTC,CASRDRAEARYNEQFF
TRBV9,NA,TRBJ2-2,TRBD2,TGTGCCAGCAGAACCGGGACTAGCGGAACCGGGGAGCTGTTTTTT,CASRTGTSGTGELFF
TRBV6-1,NA,TRBJ1-2,TRBD1,TGTGCCAGCCGACCCTCAGGGGGAACGAACTATGGCTACACCTTC,CASRPSGGTNYGYTF
TRBV24-1,NA,TRBJ2-1,NA,TGTGCCACCAGTGATTACAGGGGGGGAAGGGATGAGCAGTTCTTC,CATSDYRGGRDEQFF
TRBV4-2,NA,TRBJ2-2,NA,TGTGCCAGCAGCCAAGAACAGTCGAGGGGAGCCGGGGAGCTGTTTTTT,CASSQEQSRGAGELFF
TRBV4-1,few,TRBJ1-5,NA,TGCGCCAGCAGCCACGGACCGGTCTCTTCCAATCAGCCCCAGCATTTT,CASSHGPVSSNQPQHF
TRBV28,NA,TRBJ2-5,TRBD1,TGTGCCAGCAGTACGGACAGGGGGTACCAAGAGACCCAGTACTTC,CASSTDRGYQETQYF
TRBV18,NA,TRBJ1-1,NA,TGTGCCAGCTCACCCCCGGGACCGATGAACACTGAAGCTTTCTTT,CASSPPGPMNTEAFF
TRBV12-5,NA,TRBJ2-1,NA,TGTGCTAGTGGTTCTTACTGGAGGAGCTCCTACAATGAGCAGTTCTTC,CASGSYWRSSYNEQFF
TRBV7-3,NA,TRBJ2-1,NA,TGTGCCAGCAGCTTCGGGACCCCAGGCAATGAGCAGTTCTTC,CASSFGTPGNEQFF
TRBV9,NA,TRBJ2-1,NA,TGTGCCAGGCAGACGACGGCCAGCTCCTACAATGAGCAGTTCTTC,CARQTTASSYNEQFF
TRBV10-1,few,TRBJ1-5,NA,TGCGCCAGCAGTGGATCTGGGGGACAGCCCCAGCATTTT,CASSGSGGQPQHF
TRBV6-5,NA,TRBJ2-1,NA,TGTGCCAGCAGTAGGACAGAAAGCTCCTACAATGAGCAGTTCTTC,CASSRTESSYNEQFF
TRBV6-5,NA,TRBJ2-1,NA,TGTGCCAGCAGAAAAAGGGCGGCGAATGAGCAGTTCTTC,CASRKRAANEQFF
TRBV6-5,NA,TRBJ1-2,NA,TGTGCCAGCAGTCCCGGGACCAACTATGGCTACACCTTC,CASSPGTNYGYTF
TRBV30,NA,TRBJ1-4,NA,TGTGCCTGGAGTGTGGGGCAGGGAGCCATCGTTGCAACTAATGAAAAACTGTTTTTT,CAWSVGQGAIVATNEKLFF
TRBV19,NA,TRBJ1-1,NA,TGTGCCAGTAGTCCTATTAGCGGGGGGACGGGTATGAACACTGAAGCTTTCTTT,CASSPISGGTGMNTEAFF
TRBV23-1,few,TRBJ1-5,NA,TGCGCCAGCAGCCTCGGAAGGGGCAATCAGCCCCAGCATTTT,CASSLGRGNQPQHF
TRBV3-1/TRBV3-2,NA,TRBJ2-1,NA,TGTGCCAGCAGCCAATCTGTGGGAGAGCAGTTCTTC,CASSQSVGEQFF
TRBV7-3,NA,TRBJ2-2,NA,TGTGCCAGCAGCTTAAATTCCGGGGACACCGGGGAGCTGTTTTTT,CASSLNSGDTGELFF
TRBV12-3/TRBV12-4,NA,TRBJ2-7,NA,TGTGCCAGCAGTTACGGGGGCGAGCAGTACTTC,CASSYGGEQYF
TRBV10-3,NA,TRBJ2-1,NA,TGTGCCATCAGTGCTCGTGGGGGAAACAATGAGCAGTTCTTC,CAISARGGNNEQFF
TRBV21-1,NA,TRBJ1-6,NA,TGTGCCAGCAGCCCCCTTGGCAGGGGCTATAATTCACCCCTCCACTTT,CASSPLGRGYNSPLHF
TRBV10-1,NA,TRBJ2-7,TRBD2,TGCGCCAGCAGTGAGTTCGGGAGGGGTTACGAGCAGTACTTC,CASSEFGRGYEQYF
TRBV6-5,NA,TRBJ1-2,TRBD1,TGTGCCAGCAGTTATACAGGGGATTATGGCTACACCTTC,CASSYTGDYGYTF
TRBV11-2,NA,TRBJ1-1,NA,TGTGCCAGCAGTTCTGGGGTGGGTCCTGAAGCTTTCTTT,CASSSGVGPEAFF
TRBV10-3,NA,TRBJ2-7,NA,TGTGCCATCAGTGAGTCGCCCTACGAGCAGTACTTC,CAISESPYEQYF
TRBV3-1/TRBV3-2,NA,TRBJ2-7,NA,TGTGCCAGCAGCCAACCACTTAGCGTCGAGCAGTACTTC,CASSQPLSVEQYF
TRBV11-2,NA,TRBJ2-7,NA,TGTGCCAGCAGCATTACTAGTAGGCTCGAGCAGTACTTC,CASSITSRLEQYF
TRBV28,NA,TRBJ2-6,NA,TGTGCCAGCAGTCCCTGGTCCCCGGCTGGGGCCAACGTCCTGACTTTC,CASSPWSPAGANVLTF
TRBV29-1,NA,TRBJ1-2,TRBD1,TGCAGCGTGGGGGGACAGCATCCGAAGGGGGGCTACACCTTC,CSVGGQHPKGGYTF
TRBV19,NA,TRBJ1-6,TRBD1,TGTGCCAGTAGTGCAGCTTTGGGACAGGGAGGTAATTCACCCCTCCACTTT,CASSAALGQGGNSPLHF
TRBV19,once,TRBJ2-5,NA,TGTGCCAGTAGGACGGACCCCTCAGAAGAGACCCAGTACTTC,CASRTDPSEETQYF
TRBV6-1,NA,TRBJ2-5,TRBD2,TGTGCCAGCAGTGAAGGACTAGCGGGAGCTGGGGAGACCCAGTACTTC,CASSEGLAGAGETQYF
TRBV4-1,few,TRBJ1-1,NA,TGCGCCAGCAGCCAAGATAGTGGCGGGATTCGTGAAGCTTTCTTT,CASSQDSGGIREAFF
TRBV11-2,NA,TRBJ2-7,NA,TGTGCCAGCAGCCCCTTCGAGGGGGGGATCCCAAAGGGGTACGAGCAGTACTTC,CASSPFEGGIPKGYEQYF
TRBV6-5,NA,TRBJ2-3,NA,TGTGCCAGCAGGATCCCCGGGACCGATACGCAGTATTTT,CASRIPGTDTQYF
TRBV19,NA,TRBJ1-4,TRBD1,TGTGCCAGTACCCCGGACAGGAAGCCAACTAATGAAAAACTGTTTTTT,CASTPDRKPTNEKLFF
TRBV30,NA,TRBJ1-5,TRBD1,TGTGCCTGGAGCTCACAGGGGGCCAATCAGCCCCAGCATTTT,CAWSSQGANQPQHF
TRBV6-6,NA,TRBJ1-1,NA,TGTGCCAGCAGTTACTCGATCGGGGACACTGAAGCTTTCTTT,CASSYSIGDTEAFF
TRBV19,NA,TRBJ2-5,NA,TGTGCCAGTAGTATCCCCAGGGGCGGCCAAGAGACCCAGTACTTC,CASSIPRGGQETQYF